This TCR beta chain comes out of a study of blood T cell repertoires in COVID-19. V lost 3 bases and J 7 bases, leaving 12 bases between the germline ends. CDR1 MNHNS and CDR2 SASEGT come from the germline V gene. This CDR3 is 13 amino acids long. Data came from immunoSEQ multiplex PCR; TCRdb stores just in-frame clones and leaves some out. Of tens of thousands of clones listed, roughly 84% are singletons. The material sequenced was peripheral blood. The chain links TRBV6-1 to TRBJ1-2; D is possibly TRBD1 (5 bases). This sequence originates from a man aged 40-50 years with acute or convalescent COVID-19. The chain's CDR3 is CASSDRETPGYTF. The CDR3 bases are TGTGCCAGCAGTGACAGGGAAACTCCTGGCTACACCTTC.